This entry lists 4 T cell receptor beta chains sequenced from one sample in a study of T-cell reconstitution after alpha-beta-depleted transplantation in children. Unique molecular identifiers were incorporated into the prepared TCRbeta library. TCRdb ran MiXCR on the PCR reads and lists one entry per CDR3 protein. The sample carries a few hundred thousand distinct CDR3 sequences, more than 20% recorded once. The starting material was PBMCs, obtained before TCRalphabeta/CD19-depleted stem cell transplant. The receptor set was obtained from a girl aged 2-9 years with Fanconi anemia, due to receive a stem cell transplant.

In this sample, this clonotype turned up many times. This chain connects TRBV27 to TRBJ2-3; D may correspond to TRBD1 or TRBD2 (7 bases each). The CDR3 sequence is 16 residues long. V lost 5 bases and J 0 bases, leaving 15 bases between the germline ends. Germline CDR1 MNHEY, CDR2 SMNVEV (reference sequence). In DNA form, the CDR3 reads TGTGCCAGCAGTAGGGGGCCGGGGGGCAGCACAGATACGCAGTATTTT. Protein sequence: CASSRGPGGSTDTQYF.

The V and J genes are TRBV20-1 and TRBJ2-5, with TRBD2 matching 7 bases. Germline V gives CDR1 DFQATT, CDR2 SNEGSKA (reference sequence). The trim removed 8 bases at V and 3 bases at J, leaving 9 bases unmatched. The CDR3 runs 13 residues. The CDR3 coding sequence is TGCAGTCCTAAGCGGGACCCTGAAGAGACCCAGTACTTC. Amino acid sequence: CSPKRDPEETQYF.

This clonotype was seen a few times. The J gene is TRBJ2-5, the V gene TRBV7-9; possible D gene TRBD1, 6 bases. The CDR3 is 13 residues long. The germline V gene encodes CDR1 SEHNR and CDR2 FQNEAQ (reference sequence). V dropped 5 bases and J dropped 10 bases, with 17 bases sitting between them. For the CDR3, the DNA is TGTGCCAGCAGCCCGACAGGCCCAGATGTCCAGTACTTC. This sequence encodes CASSPTGPDVQYF.

V gene TRBV7-3 combines with J gene TRBJ2-1; TRBD1 might be the D (5 bases). This CDR3 is built from 12 residues. Trimming removed 8 bases at V and 7 bases at J, with 12 bases between. Germline CDR1 and CDR2: SGHTA and FQGTGA. CDR3 nucleotide sequence: TGTGCCAGCTCGATGGGGCCGAATGAGCAGTTCTTC. This translates into CASSMGPNEQFF.